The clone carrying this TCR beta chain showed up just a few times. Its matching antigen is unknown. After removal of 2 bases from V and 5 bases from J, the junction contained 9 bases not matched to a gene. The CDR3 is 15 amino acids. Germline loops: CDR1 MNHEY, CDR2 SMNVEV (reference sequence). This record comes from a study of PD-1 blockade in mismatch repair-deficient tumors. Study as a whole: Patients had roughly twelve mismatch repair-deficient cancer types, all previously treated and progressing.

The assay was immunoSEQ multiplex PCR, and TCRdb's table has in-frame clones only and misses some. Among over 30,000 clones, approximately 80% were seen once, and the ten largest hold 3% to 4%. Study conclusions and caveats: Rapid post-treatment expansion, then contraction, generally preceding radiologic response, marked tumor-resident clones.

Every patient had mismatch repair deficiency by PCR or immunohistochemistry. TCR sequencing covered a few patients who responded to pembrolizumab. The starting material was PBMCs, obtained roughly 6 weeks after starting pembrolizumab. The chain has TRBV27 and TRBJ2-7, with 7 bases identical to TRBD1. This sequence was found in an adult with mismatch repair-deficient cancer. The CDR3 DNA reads TGTGCCAGCAGTTTACTGGCAGGGGGAACGAACGAGCAGTACTTC. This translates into CASSLLAGGTNEQYF.